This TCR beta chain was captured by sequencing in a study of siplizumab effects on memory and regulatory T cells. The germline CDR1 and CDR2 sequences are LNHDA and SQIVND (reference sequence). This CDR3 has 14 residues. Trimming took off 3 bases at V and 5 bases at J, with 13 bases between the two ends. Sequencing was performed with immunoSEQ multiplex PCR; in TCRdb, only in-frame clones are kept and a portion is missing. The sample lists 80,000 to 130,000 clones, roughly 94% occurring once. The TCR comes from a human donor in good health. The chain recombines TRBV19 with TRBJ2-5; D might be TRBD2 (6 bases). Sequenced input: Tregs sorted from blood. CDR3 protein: CASSIVGRGETQYF. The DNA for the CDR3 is TGTGCCAGTAGTATTGTCGGGAGAGGCGAGACCCAGTACTTC.